These T cell receptor beta chains were read from a single sample in a study of technical replicates of blood from several donors. Clones were read by immunoSEQ multiplex PCR, and TCRdb kept only the in-frame ones, dropping some. The table lists 73,000 or so clones, roughly 90% of them singletons. Sequencing was performed on T cells isolated from PBMCs. Source of these receptors: a human donor in good health. The CDR3 runs from the conserved cysteine through the conserved F or W. Each record gives: clone size, V gene, D gene, J gene, CDR3 DNA, CDR3 protein. D genes are given only for firm matches. Clone size, where shown, is once, few, many, or a class for clones that have expanded.

>once|TRBV28|NA|TRBJ1-1
TGTGCCGTCAAGGGTAATTACGGGGATACTGAAGCTTTCTTT
CAVKGNYGDTEAFF
>NA|TRBV2|TRBD1|TRBJ2-7
TGTGCCAGCAGTGAAGAGACGACAGGGGTCGGCGAGCAGTACTTC
CASSEETTGVGEQYF
>NA|TRBV5-1|NA|TRBJ1-1
TGCGCCAGCAGTAACGGGGGGGGCTCTGCGGGGACTGAAGCTTTCTTT
CASSNGGGSAGTEAFF
>NA|TRBV27|TRBD1|TRBJ2-7
TGTGCCAGCAGTTTACGAGGGAGGACAGGGCTGAGCTCCTACGAGCAGTACTTC
CASSLRGRTGLSSYEQYF
>once|TRBV28|TRBD2|TRBJ2-3
TGTGCCAGCAACCAATACGAAATAGCGGGAGGGCCTCATACGCAGTATTTT
CASNQYEIAGGPHTQYF
>NA|TRBV7-6|TRBD1|TRBJ2-7
TGTGCCAGCAGCTTAAACCCTCCGGGACAGGGGTACGAGCAGTACTTC
CASSLNPPGQGYEQYF
>NA|TRBV10-1|NA|TRBJ2-1
TGCGCCAGCAGTGAGTCCAACGGAGACTCCTACAATGAGCAGTTCTTC
CASSESNGDSYNEQFF
>NA|TRBV10-1|NA|TRBJ2-7
TGCGCCAGCAGTGAGCCGGCGGTAGATGAGCAGTACTTC
CASSEPAVDEQYF
>NA|TRBV28|TRBD1|TRBJ2-1
TGTGCCAGCAGTTCCGGGACAGACGTATATCTTACGCAGTTCTTC
CASSSGTDVYLTQFF
>NA|TRBV14|TRBD1|TRBJ2-7
TGTGCCAGCAGCCCCTGGGGACAGCTATACGAGCAGTACTTC
CASSPWGQLYEQYF
>NA|TRBV18|NA|TRBJ1-4
TGTGCCAGCTCACCCGAGGTGTCAACTAATGAAAAACTGTTTTTT
CASSPEVSTNEKLFF
>NA|TRBV7-3|NA|TRBJ1-3
TGTGCCAGCAGCTTAAGCAGATCTGGAAACACCATATATTTT
CASSLSRSGNTIYF
>NA|TRBV18|NA|TRBJ2-3
TGTGCCAGCTCACCACCGGCAGGTACGCAGTATTTT
CASSPPAGTQYF
>once|TRBV5-1|NA|TRBJ2-7
TGCGCCAGCAGCCGGAGGAGCTCCTACGAGCAGTACTTC
CASSRRSSYEQYF
>NA|TRBV10-3|TRBD2|TRBJ2-2
TGTGCCATCAGTGAGACTAGCGGGAGCACCGGGGAGCTGTTTTTT
CAISETSGSTGELFF
>NA|TRBV4-1|NA|TRBJ1-1
TGCGCCAGCAGCCAAATACAGGTAGGCACTGAAGCTTTCTTT
CASSQIQVGTEAFF
>NA|TRBV29-1|NA|TRBJ2-5
TGCAGCGTGTTAGGCCCGAGGGTCCAAGAGACCCAGTACTTC
CSVLGPRVQETQYF
>NA|TRBV7-2|NA|TRBJ2-1
TGTGCCAGCAGCTTAGTATTACGGGCAGGGGGGAATGAGCAGTTCTTC
CASSLVLRAGGNEQFF
>NA|TRBV27|NA|TRBJ2-7
TGTGCCAGCAGTTTCCAGCGGAGTCCCTACGAGCAGTACTTC
CASSFQRSPYEQYF
>NA|TRBV18|TRBD1|TRBJ2-3
TGTGCCAGCTCACTCCAGGGGGATAGCACAGATACGCAGTATTTT
CASSLQGDSTDTQYF
>NA|TRBV6-5|NA|TRBJ2-2
TGTGCCAGCAGTTACTTGGGAGCGGGCGGGGAGCTGTTTTTT
CASSYLGAGGELFF
>NA|TRBV10-1|NA|TRBJ2-1
TGCGCCAGCAGTGTAACGGGGGAGCAGTTCTTC
CASSVTGEQFF
>NA|TRBV6-1|TRBD1|TRBJ1-2
TGTGCCAGCAGTGATGGCAGGGGGGTAATCCGCTATGGCTACACCTTC
CASSDGRGVIRYGYTF
>once|TRBV7-6|TRBD2|TRBJ2-7
TGTGCCAGCAGCCCAGGACTAGCGGGAGCTTCCCACGAGCAGTACTTC
CASSPGLAGASHEQYF
>NA|TRBV14|NA|TRBJ1-2
TGTGCCAGCAGCCAAGTACAGGGCTCCTATGGCTACACCTTC
CASSQVQGSYGYTF
>NA|TRBV27|NA|TRBJ1-4
TGTGCCAGCAGTTTGTTCAAGGGGACAAATGAAAAACTGTTTTTT
CASSLFKGTNEKLFF
>NA|TRBV29-1|NA|TRBJ2-5
TGCAGCGTTGCAGACAGGGACTACCAAGAGACCCAGTACTTC
CSVADRDYQETQYF
>NA|TRBV7-3|TRBD2|TRBJ2-2
TGTGCCAGCAGCTTAGCAGCGGGACGGGGGGGCCTAGCCGGGGAGCTGTTTTTT
CASSLAAGRGGLAGELFF
>NA|TRBV7-6|TRBD1|TRBJ2-6
TGTGCCAGCAGCTTCCCAATCCGAGCGGGACAGGGCGGGGCTGGGGCCAACGTCCTGACTTTC
CASSFPIRAGQGGAGANVLTF
>NA|TRBV7-9|TRBD1|TRBJ2-7
TGTGCCAGCAGCTCAATAGAGGACAGGGTAAACGAGCAGTACTTC
CASSSIEDRVNEQYF
>NA|TRBV30|NA|TRBJ2-7
TGTGCCTGGAGTGGCAGGGGTCGGGTCTTTTACTCCTACGAGCAGTACTTC
CAWSGRGRVFYSYEQYF
>NA|TRBV2|NA|TRBJ1-2
TGTGCCAGCAGCGAAACCCAGGCCGGGACTGGGGGCTACACCTTC
CASSETQAGTGGYTF
>once|TRBV18|TRBD2|TRBJ2-5
TGTGCCAGCTCACCGCCTAGCGGGAGGGTTACGGAGACCCAGTACTTC
CASSPPSGRVTETQYF
>NA|TRBV2|NA|TRBJ2-3
TGTGCCAGCACTGCCAGGGTGTACACAGATACGCAGTATTTT
CASTARVYTDTQYF
>NA|TRBV7-3|NA|TRBJ2-5
TGTGCCAGCAGCTTAACGGGGAGTGAGACCCAGTACTTC
CASSLTGSETQYF
>NA|TRBV7-8|TRBD2|TRBJ2-5
TGTGCCAGCAGCTCGAAACCGAGACTAGCGGGGTTGGAGACCCAGTACTTC
CASSSKPRLAGLETQYF
>NA|TRBV28|TRBD2|TRBJ2-7
TGTGCCAGCAGATCGGGACTAGCGGGGCCCTACGAGCAGTACTTC
CASRSGLAGPYEQYF